These 16 T cell receptor beta chains originate from one sample sequenced in a study of shared clonotypes between healthy human individuals. Only CD45RO-negative cells positively selected for CCR7 counted as naive CD8 cells, so terminally differentiated effector memory CD45RA+ cells were excluded. Data came from immunoSEQ multiplex PCR; TCRdb stores just in-frame clones and leaves some out. The sample shows around 2,000,000 clones, over 85% of them seen only once. Sequences were obtained from naive CD8+ T cells sorted from blood. These receptors were obtained from a man aged 18 to 29 in good health.

The gene calls are TRBV9 and TRBJ2-1, with 7 bases matching TRBD1. The CDR3 runs 17 residues. With V trimmed by 4 bases and J by 5 bases, 15 bases remained unmatched. Germline V CDR1 and CDR2: SGDLS, YYNGEE. The CDR3 sequence: CASSIDRDIFPNNEQFF. CDR3 DNA sequence: TGTGCCAGCAGCATTGACAGGGATATATTCCCGAACAATGAGCAGTTCTTC.

This clone came up once. The same CDR3 can be traced to other DNA sequences in this sample. The rearrangement uses TRBV9 and TRBJ1-1; D call uncertain. Germline V gene sequence: CDR1 SGDLS, CDR2 YYNGEE. The CDR3 spans 13 residues. V shed 0 bases and J shed 3 bases, with 6 bases lying between them. CDR3 region: CASSVGDDTEAFF. The CDR3 region has the DNA TGTGCCAGCAGCGTAGGTGACGACACTGAAGCTTTCTTT.

The rearrangement uses TRBV27 and TRBJ2-1; 9 nucleotides agree with TRBD2. Germline CDR1 MNHEY, CDR2 SMNVEV (reference sequence). Trimming took 2 bases from V and 0 from J; bases not matched to a gene: 2. The CDR3 totals 16 residues. CDR3 protein: CASSLVSGSSYNEQFF. As DNA, the CDR3 is TGTGCCAGCAGTTTAGTTAGCGGGAGCTCCTACAATGAGCAGTTCTTC.

The chain recombines TRBV9 with TRBJ2-2; D unclear. The CDR3 runs to 12 residues. The V end was cut by 3 bases, the J end by 6 bases, with 6 bases between. The germline V gene encodes CDR1 SGDLS and CDR2 YYNGEE. The CDR3 DNA sequence: TGTGCCAGCAGCGCCCTTCCCGGGGAGCTGTTTTTT. Translation: CASSALPGELFF.

This chain uses TRBV19 with TRBJ1-1, with a tentative D call TRBD1 (6 bases). This CDR3 has 14 amino acids. V was pared by 2 bases and J by 0 bases, with 7 bases between. In germline, CDR1 is LNHDA, CDR2 SQIVND (reference sequence). Here the CDR3 reads CASSIRDMNTEAFF. CDR3 coding DNA: TGTGCCAGTAGTATAAGGGACATGAACACTGAAGCTTTCTTT.

This clone was seen a few times. Distinct nucleotide sequences in the sample also encode this CDR3. This chain connects TRBV4-1 to TRBJ2-7; 8 nucleotides align to TRBD1. V trimming: 1 base; J trimming: 3 bases; junction bases outside the gene matches: 2. CDR3 length equals 14 residues. Germline V CDR1 and CDR2: MGHRA, YSYEKL. This chain's CDR3 is CASSQGTGRYEQYF. Here the CDR3 DNA reads TGCGCCAGCAGCCAAGGGACAGGGCGCTACGAGCAGTACTTC.

The chain combines TRBV28 with TRBJ2-5; D gene unclear. Germline values: CDR1 MDHEN, CDR2 SYDVKM. This CDR3 has 13 amino acids. Between the trimmed V and J ends, which lost 2 bases and 3 bases, there was a span of 7 bases. The CDR3 DNA reads TGTGCCAGCAGTTTACCATGGGAAGAGACCCAGTACTTC. This encodes CASSLPWEETQYF.

Comments on this clone: At the DNA level, this CDR3 is encoded by other sequences in the same sample as well. V and J are TRBV5-4 and TRBJ2-7, with D perhaps matching TRBD1 (6 bases). Germline CDR1 is SGHNT and CDR2 is YYREEE (reference sequence). The CDR3 totals 13 residues. V was clipped by 2 bases and J by 4 bases, with 10 bases between them. The DNA of the CDR3 is TGTGCCAGCAGCTTTGGGGGCCTTTACGAGCAGTACTTC. This encodes CASSFGGLYEQYF.

Notes on this clone: Other DNA sequences from this sample encode an identical CDR3 as well. The V gene is TRBV9, the J gene TRBJ2-7, with D unclear. The length of the CDR3 is 14 residues. Germline V gene lookup returns CDR1 SGDLS and CDR2 YYNGEE. V was shortened by 0 bases and J by 1 base, with 8 bases between the two germline ends. The chain's CDR3 is CASSVVAESYEQYF. In nucleotides, the CDR3 is TGTGCCAGCAGCGTAGTGGCAGAGTCCTACGAGCAGTACTTC.

The V gene is TRBV7-2, the J gene TRBJ2-7, with a possible D match to TRBD2 (5 bases). Germline V CDR1 and CDR2: SGHTA, FQGNSA. The CDR3 spans 16 residues. Deletions cut 2 bases from V and 4 bases from J, with 18 bases between. The CDR3 here is CASSLTGRLNAYEQYF. The DNA of the CDR3 is TGTGCCAGCAGCTTAACGGGAAGGCTTAATGCATACGAGCAGTACTTC.

This clone was detected once. The chain carries TRBV20-1 and TRBJ2-3; D ambiguous. Germline loops: CDR1 DFQATT, CDR2 SNEGSKA (reference sequence). Trimming shortened V by 5 bases and J by 8 bases, and 11 bases separated the two germline ends. This CDR3 region has 11 residues. CDR3 region: CSAPHTGTQYF. CDR3 sequence (DNA): TGCAGTGCTCCTCATACTGGTACGCAGTATTTT.

The V gene is TRBV28, the J gene TRBJ2-7; 8 nucleotides align to TRBD1. This CDR3 has 14 amino acids. Germline V gene data show CDR1 as MDHEN and CDR2 as SYDVKM. V dropped 5 bases and J dropped 4; count of bases not matched to a gene: 7. The CDR3 protein is CASSPGRQGYEQYF. In DNA, the CDR3 is TGTGCCAGCAGTCCCGGGAGACAGGGGTACGAGCAGTACTTC.

This clone was counted a single time. This sequence joins TRBV7-9 and TRBJ2-7, with 11 positions matching TRBD2. The CDR3 sequence is 16 residues long. Germline lookup yields CDR1 SEHNR and CDR2 FQNEAQ (reference sequence). V lost 4 bases to trimming and J lost 2 bases; unmatched junction nucleotides: 7. The CDR3: CASSSQTSGMTYEQYF. In DNA, the CDR3 is TGTGCCAGCAGCTCACAGACTAGCGGGATGACCTACGAGCAGTACTTC.

The CDR3 spells CASGADSYEQYF. CDR3 DNA: TGTGCCAGCGGGGCGGACTCCTACGAGCAGTACTTC. The chain recombines TRBV6-6 with TRBJ2-7; D might be TRBD1 (5 bases). Trimming took off 8 bases at V and 0 bases at J, with 8 bases between the two ends. Germline assignment: CDR1 MNHNY and CDR2 SVGAGI (reference sequence). The CDR3 runs to 12 residues.

The V call is TRBV18, the J call TRBJ2-5; 7 nucleotides match TRBD1. The germline gives CDR1 KGHSH, CDR2 LQKENI. The CDR3 has 14 amino acids. With V trimmed by 0 bases and J by 5 bases, 3 bases remained unmatched. As DNA, the CDR3 is TGTGCCAGCTCACCACCAGACAGGGTTGAGACCCAGTACTTC. Translation gives CASSPPDRVETQYF.

This clone came up once. V usage is TRBV30 and J usage is TRBJ2-7; 12 positions agree with TRBD2. The CDR3 is 15 residues long. J was trimmed by 4 bases and V by 5 bases; bases with no gene match: 9. Germline CDR1 and CDR2: GTSNPN and SVGIG (reference sequence). The DNA of the CDR3 is TGTGCCTGGTCGCTGGCTAGCGGGAGGGCATACGAGCAGTACTTC. It specifies CAWSLASGRAYEQYF.